The 17 T cell receptor beta chains presented below share a single source sample, sequenced in a study of T-cell reconstitution after alpha-beta-depleted transplantation in children. Unique molecular identifiers were built into the TCRbeta library. TCRdb fed the PCR reads into MiXCR, producing one record per CDR3 protein. The repertoire has 300,000 or so distinct CDR3 sequences, around 25% of them found once; the top ten carry roughly 9.8%. Sequenced material: PBMCs, mostly from graft donor cells, taken 180 days after TCRalphabeta/CD19-depleted stem cell transplant. The receptors here all came from a male patient between 5 and 17 years old who had a stem cell transplant for acute lymphoblastic leukemia, so the T cells may come from the graft donor.

The rearrangement links TRBV7-9 to TRBJ2-6; D may be TRBD1 (6 bases). Germline V lookup: CDR1 SEHNR, CDR2 FQNEAQ (reference sequence). The CDR3 length is 16 residues. V lost 11 bases to trimming and J lost 1 base, with 18 bases between them. CDR3: CASTGDRLSGANVLTF. The CDR3 nucleotides are TGTGCCTCTACGGGTGACAGGTTGTCTGGGGCCAACGTCCTGACTTTC.

This clonotype turned up a few times. The chain employs TRBV20-1 and TRBJ2-7, with D perhaps TRBD1 (5 bases). V gave up 6 bases and J gave up 4 bases, with 10 bases separating them. Looked up from germline, CDR1 is DFQATT and CDR2 is SNEGSKA (reference sequence). CDR3 length: 11 residues. CDR3: CSAGDSYEQYF. In DNA form, the CDR3 reads TGCAGTGCAGGCGACAGTTACGAGCAGTACTTC.

The chain carries TRBV6-5 and TRBJ2-7; 9 bases map to TRBD2. The germline gives CDR1 MNHEY, CDR2 SVGAGI. The CDR3 runs 16 residues. The J segment lost 3 bases and the V segment lost 4 bases, leaving 10 bases of the junction unmatched. In nucleotides, the CDR3 is TGTGCCAGCAGTTCGAAAGGGCTAGCGGGATACTACGAGCAGTACTTC. As protein: CASSSKGLAGYYEQYF.

Concerning this clonotype itself: A much bigger clone sits one base away, suggesting this may be a read error. The J gene is TRBJ2-7, the V gene TRBV10-3; D remains ambiguous. The CDR3 contains 13 residues. CDR1 and CDR2 (germline): ENHRY, SYGVKD. CDR3 nucleotides: TGTGCCATCAGTGGACCCCACCCCTACGGGCAGTACTTC. Translated, it gives CAISGPHPYGQYF.

The table lists this clonotype with a few counts. The J gene is TRBJ2-1, the V gene TRBV6-5; D gene ambiguous. Germline-derived CDR1 and CDR2 are MNHEY and SVGAGI. The CDR3 has 16 residues. The V end lost 1 base, the J end lost 7 bases, and 17 bases lay between the germline ends. CDR3 sequence (DNA): TGTGCCAGCAGTTACTTTCGGACGTGGAATGGGAATGAGCAGTTCTTC. Protein sequence: CASSYFRTWNGNEQFF.

This clonotype was observed at least ten times. The chain carries TRBV12-3 or TRBV12-4 and TRBJ1-1; D unresolved. Trimming shortened V by 1 base and J by 12 bases, and 9 bases separated the two germline ends. The CDR3 has 11 amino acids. The CDR3: CASSLGVVPFF. The CDR3 DNA reads as TGTGCCAGCAGTTTAGGAGTGGTTCCTTTCTTT.

Only a few counts were recorded for this clonotype. The chain recombines TRBV9 with TRBJ2-7, with 9 bases aligning to TRBD2. This CDR3 spans 14 amino acids. Losses at the gene ends were 3 bases for V and 1 base for J; bases not matched to a gene: 2. The germline gives CDR1 SGDLS, CDR2 YYNGEE. The CDR3 sequence: CASSEAGGSYEQYF. In DNA form, the CDR3 reads TGTGCCAGCAGCGAAGCGGGAGGATCCTACGAGCAGTACTTC.

DNA of the CDR3: TGCGCCAGCAGCCATAGGGGACTAGCGGGAGGAAGATCCTACAATGAGCAGTTCTTC. Amino acid sequence: CASSHRGLAGGRSYNEQFF. The chain employs TRBV4-1 and TRBJ2-1; 15 bases are a match to TRBD2. The germline V gene has CDR1 MGHRA and CDR2 YSYEKL. This CDR3 contains 19 residues. With V trimmed by 3 bases and J by 1 base, 7 bases remained unmatched.

This clonotype turned up a few times. The gene calls are TRBV7-9 and TRBJ1-1; 10 bases line up with TRBD1. Germline V gene sequence: CDR1 SEHNR, CDR2 FQNEAQ (reference sequence). CDR3 length equals 17 residues. With 9 bases clipped from V and 1 base from J, the junction kept 14 bases outside the gene matches. The CDR3 nucleotides are TGTGCCAGTAAGGGCGACAGGGGGCTAACGGGGAACACTGAAGCTTTCTTT. Translated: CASKGDRGLTGNTEAFF.

The table lists this clonotype with a count of one. The gene calls are TRBV2 and TRBJ1-5; 7 nucleotides agree with TRBD1. V shed 7 bases and J 0 bases; nucleotides not matched to a gene: 9. The CDR3 loop spans 16 amino acids. Germline CDR1 SNHLY, CDR2 FYNNEI. CDR3 DNA: TGTGCCAGCAAAGAGGGGGCAGGGGCTAGCAATCAGCCCCAGCATTTT. Its protein is CASKEGAGASNQPQHF.

This rearrangement joins TRBV29-1 to TRBJ1-2; D remains unclear. The CDR3 has 12 residues. Germline V gene sequence: CDR1 SQVTM, CDR2 ANQGSEA. V was shortened by 5 bases and J by 4 bases, with 11 bases between the two germline ends. As DNA, the CDR3 is TGCAGCGTTCGTAGTGGCCTCTATGGCTACACCTTC. Translated: CSVRSGLYGYTF.

This clonotype was found a few times. V gene TRBV10-3 combines with J gene TRBJ2-1, with 7 positions matching TRBD1. The trim removed 7 bases at V and 6 bases at J, leaving 15 bases unmatched. The CDR3 is 16 residues long. The germline V gene has CDR1 ENHRY and CDR2 SYGVKD. In DNA form, the CDR3 reads TGTGCCATCATTATGACAGGGAAAGTTTTCTTCAATGAGCAGTTCTTC. As protein: CAIIMTGKVFFNEQFF.

CDR3 loop: CSARDPQGRNLAKNIQYF. CDR3 sequence (DNA): TGCAGTGCTAGAGATCCGCAGGGGAGGAATTTAGCCAAAAACATTCAGTACTTC. V is TRBV20-1 and J is TRBJ2-4; the D gene could be TRBD1 or TRBD2 (6 bases each). From germline, CDR1 is DFQATT and CDR2 SNEGSKA (reference sequence). There are 18 residues in the CDR3. Trimming cost V 0 bases and J 0 bases, with 18 bases left between them.

This clonotype has more than one count but fewer than ten. The gene calls are TRBV12-3 or TRBV12-4 and TRBJ2-4, with 7 bases identical to TRBD2. Trimming took 4 bases from V and 0 from J; bases not matched to a gene: 3. This CDR3 has 15 residues. The CDR3 DNA reads TGTGCCAGCAGTTCAGGGAGGGGAGCCAAAAACATTCAGTACTTC. Protein product: CASSSGRGAKNIQYF.

This clonotype showed up just a few times. J is TRBJ2-7 and V is TRBV30; D may be TRBD2 (5 bases). Trimming took 0 bases from V and 0 from J, leaving 9 bases between them. CDR3 length equals 14 residues. Germline lookup yields CDR1 GTSNPN and CDR2 SVGIG (reference sequence). The CDR3 DNA reads TGTGCCTGGAGTGTAGGACTCCTCTCCTACGAGCAGTACTTC. It is translated as CAWSVGLLSYEQYF.

V and J are TRBV24-1 and TRBJ1-5, with D possibly being TRBD1 (6 bases). Germline V lookup: CDR1 KGHDR, CDR2 SFDVKD. V lost 0 bases and J lost 5, with 10 bases in between. The CDR3 runs to 15 residues. CDR3 bases: TGTGCCACCAGTGATTTGAGGGCAGGGGATCAGCCCCAGCATTTT. The encoded protein is CATSDLRAGDQPQHF.

This clonotype was detected a few times. This chain joins TRBV5-1 and TRBJ1-2, with a weak D call TRBD1 (5 bases). V lost 7 bases and J 2 bases, leaving 27 bases between the germline ends. The CDR3 is made up of 18 amino acids. From germline, CDR1 is SGHRS and CDR2 YFSETQ. The chain's CDR3 is CASSGGRGGTDLNYGYTF. CDR3 DNA: TGCGCCAGCTCCGGCGGGAGGGGAGGGACCGACTTGAACTATGGCTACACCTTC.